This T cell receptor beta chain was documented in a study of OX40 agonist ivuxolimab in advanced cancers. Study summary: Patients were given ivuxolimab, an antibody that agonizes OX40 (CD134). Past anti-PD-1, anti-PD-L1 or anti-CTLA-4 therapy was accepted, and 35% to 45% had received some. Study observations and caveats: At doses 0.1 to 3.0 mg/kg, CD4+ and CD8+ clones expanded.

Patients were excluded for autoimmune disease history or systemic immunosuppression. Method: immunoSEQ multiplex PCR; TCRdb's copy keeps in-frame clones and lacks some. The top ten hold 15% to 18% of the sample, which has approximately 70,000 clones, around 94% seen once. A note on this clone: Its antigen is unidentified.

The CDR3 length is 16 residues. V was cut by 4 bases and J by 0 bases, with 15 bases left in between. Sequencing was performed on CD4+ or CD8+ T cells sorted from blood, taken in a trial of the OX40 agonist ivuxolimab. This receptor was identified in an adult with an advanced solid tumor such as melanoma, head and neck, liver or kidney cancer. The chain employs TRBV23-1 and TRBJ1-2; the D is unclear. TRBV23-1 is reported as an ORF; its role is uncertain. CDR3 in DNA: TGCGCCAGCAGTCGCGGCAGAGTGATCTCTAACTATGGCTACACCTTC. Encoded protein: CASSRGRVISNYGYTF.